This TCR beta chain originates from a study of T-cell reconstitution after alpha-beta-depleted transplantation in children. Molecular barcoding with unique molecular identifiers was used for the TCRbeta library. TCRdb re-analysed the PCR reads in MiXCR, keeping a single row per CDR3 protein. Of hundreds of thousands of distinct CDR3 sequences listed, around 14% are singletons. This CDR3 region has 15 residues. CDR1 and CDR2 from the germline V gene are SGHRS and YFSETQ. V lost 4 bases and J 3 bases, leaving 14 bases between the germline ends. In its sample, this clonotype was seen many times. This sequence was found in a girl aged 2 to 10 with congenital amegakaryocytic thrombocytopenia, due to receive a stem cell transplant. The chain uses TRBV5-1 and TRBJ2-1; a possible D gene is TRBD1 (5 bases). The specimen was PBMCs, collected before TCRalphabeta/CD19-depleted stem cell transplant. As DNA, the CDR3 is TGCGCCAGCAGCCTAGAGCCGACAGTCTACAATGAGCAGTTCTTC. It encodes CASSLEPTVYNEQFF.